The present T cell receptor beta chain was sequenced within a study of blood T cell repertoires in COVID-19. Across the study: Specimens from acute and convalescent COVID-19 originated in the United States, Italy and Spain. The analysed material was cDNA or gDNA that came from T cells, B-cell-depleted T cells, or PBMCs.

The authors' processing: Estimated nucleated cell counts came from reference gene primer amplification. The assay was immunoSEQ multiplex PCR, and TCRdb's table has in-frame clones only and misses some. The V and J calls and clone size come from that table; D and trimming were worked out from the DNA. The top ten clones hold around 4.7% of a sample with 200,000 or so clones, roughly 80% of them seen once. This clone turned up a few times. CDR1 SGHRS and CDR2 YFSETQ come from the germline V gene. The CDR3 has 14 amino acids. The J segment lost 3 bases and the V segment lost 5 bases, leaving 7 bases of the junction unmatched.

The rearrangement links TRBV5-1 to TRBJ2-7; 8 positions agree with TRBD1. The TCR was taken from a human donor in a cohort sampled during active COVID-19. Input material: peripheral blood. The DNA of the CDR3 is TGCGCCAGCAGGAAGGGACAGGCATACTACGAGCAGTACTTC. This codes for CASRKGQAYYEQYF.